Shown below are 29 T cell receptor beta chains from a single sample sequenced in a study of blood T cell repertoires in COVID-19. TCRdb keeps only in-frame clones here, not all; method: immunoSEQ multiplex PCR. This table has 200,000 to 250,000 clones, 75% to 85% appearing once. What was sequenced was peripheral blood. The receptors were gathered from a man between 45 and 60 years old with active or convalescent COVID-19.

The V and J genes are TRBV6-1 and TRBJ2-3, with D possibly TRBD2 on 6 matching bases. From germline, CDR1 is MNHNS and CDR2 SASEGT. Trimming pared 3 bases from V and 1 base from J, leaving 11 bases between. This CDR3 spans 15 amino acids. The CDR3 is CASSDRGFGTDTQYF. As DNA, the CDR3 is TGTGCCAGCAGTGATCGGGGGTTCGGCACAGATACGCAGTATTTT.

V is TRBV6-5 and J is TRBJ1-5; 9 nucleotides match TRBD1. The CDR3 is made up of 14 amino acids. The germline V gene has CDR1 MNHEY and CDR2 SVGAGI. V lost 6 bases and J lost 7; bases outside the gene matches: 7. The CDR3 nucleotides read TGTGCCAGCAGCGCCCTGGACAGGGGCCAGCCCCAGCATTTT. This sequence encodes CASSALDRGQPQHF.

The V gene is TRBV6-5, the J gene TRBJ1-2; TRBD1 matches 9 bases. V lost 2 bases to trimming and J lost 8 bases; unmatched junction nucleotides: 6. Looked up from germline, CDR1 is MNHEY and CDR2 is SVGAGI. This CDR3 is built from 14 residues. The DNA for the CDR3 is TGTGCCAGCAGTTACCGGACAGGGGCGGGCGGCTACACCTTC. It translates to CASSYRTGAGGYTF.

The rearrangement joins TRBV6-5 to TRBJ1-4, with D perhaps matching TRBD1 (5 bases). The CDR3 sequence is 16 residues long. The germline gives CDR1 MNHEY, CDR2 SVGAGI. V gave up 1 base and J gave up 10 bases, with 19 bases separating them. CDR3 bases: TGTGCCAGCAGTTACTTCGGGGGATCGGGACTAGGAAAACTGTTTTTT. Its translation: CASSYFGGSGLGKLFF.

The chain couples TRBV18 to TRBJ1-3, with TRBD1 as a possible D gene (5 bases). The V gene's germline CDR1 is KGHSH and CDR2 LQKENI. Trimming stripped 1 base from V and 9 bases from J, with 10 bases between. The CDR3 loop spans 13 amino acids. In nucleotides, the CDR3 is TGTGCCAGCTCACCACAGGGGATGGGCACCATATATTTT. Its translation: CASSPQGMGTIYF.

The rearrangement uses TRBV5-8 and TRBJ1-5; 7 bases agree with TRBD1. The CDR3 has 15 amino acids. The germline V gene has CDR1 SGHTS and CDR2 YDEGEE. Germline trimming cut 5 bases from V and 0 bases from J; bases unmatched to any gene: 5. The CDR3 here is CASSYRGYSNQPQHF. The CDR3 DNA is TGTGCCAGCAGTTACAGGGGCTATAGCAATCAGCCCCAGCATTTT.

The chain uses TRBV6-1 and TRBJ1-2; D unresolved. V shed 2 bases and J shed 4 bases, with 8 bases lying between them. From germline, CDR1 is MNHNS and CDR2 SASEGT. CDR3 length: 13 residues. CDR3 loop: CASSELGVYGYTF. The CDR3 DNA reads TGTGCCAGCAGTGAACTGGGAGTCTATGGCTACACCTTC.

This rearrangement joins TRBV3-1 (or the pseudogene TRBV3-2) to TRBJ2-5, with D tentatively TRBD2 (5 bases). Between the trimmed V and J ends, which lost 0 bases and 1 base, there was a span of 15 bases. The CDR3 contains 17 residues. Germline values: CDR1 LGHDT, CDR2 YNNKEL (reference sequence). The CDR3 nucleotides are TGTGCCAGCAGCCAAGAGCGAGGCGGGTCCGTCCAAGAGACCCAGTACTTC. Encoded protein: CASSQERGGSVQETQYF.

The V gene is TRBV4-1, the J gene TRBJ1-1; TRBD1 aligns across 8 bases. Germline-derived CDR1 and CDR2 are MGHRA and YSYEKL. The CDR3 loop spans 15 amino acids. The J segment lost 0 bases and the V segment lost 5 bases, leaving 5 bases of the junction unmatched. The CDR3 region has the DNA TGCGCCAGCAGCACTCGACAGGGGATGAACACTGAAGCTTTCTTT. It yields the protein CASSTRQGMNTEAFF.

The chain is built from TRBV19 and TRBJ1-2; possible D gene TRBD1, 6 bases. CDR1 is LNHDA, CDR2 SQIVND, per germline (reference sequence). V was pared by 2 bases and J by 0 bases, with 7 bases between. This CDR3 is built from 14 residues. The CDR3 is CASSISGANYGYTF. In DNA form, the CDR3 reads TGTGCCAGTAGTATATCAGGGGCTAACTATGGCTACACCTTC.

This chain links TRBV5-1 with TRBJ2-5; D perhaps matches TRBD1 (6 bases). The V and J ends lost 2 bases and 0 bases respectively, with 8 bases between them. Germline lookup yields CDR1 SGHRS and CDR2 YFSETQ. This CDR3 region has 14 residues. CDR3: CASSLNRDQETQYF. The CDR3 DNA follows: TGCGCCAGCAGCTTAAACAGGGACCAAGAGACCCAGTACTTC.

The rearrangement links TRBV7-2 to TRBJ1-4; TRBD1 might be the D (6 bases). Germline V gene data show CDR1 as SGHTA and CDR2 as FQGNSA. This CDR3 region has 14 residues. Deletions cut 3 bases from V and 8 bases from J, with 13 bases between. The CDR3 is CASSFRTGYEKLFF. The CDR3 DNA reads as TGTGCCAGCAGCTTTAGAACAGGGTACGAAAAACTGTTTTTT. The variable domain in full, with the rest retrieved from reference TRBV7-2 and TRBJ1-4, is GAGVSQSPSNKVTEKGKDVELRCDPISGHTALYWYRQSLGQGLEFLIYFQGNSAPDKSGLPSDRFSAERTGGSVSTLTIQRTQQEDSAVYLCASSFRTGYEKLFFGSGTQLSVL.

The chain carries TRBV5-1 and TRBJ2-1, with D possibly TRBD2 on 6 matching bases. CDR1 is SGHRS, CDR2 YFSETQ, per germline. The CDR3 runs 16 residues. V lost 4 bases and J lost 3, with 17 bases in between. The CDR3 sequence: CASSIRPGLNYNEQFF. The CDR3 coding sequence is TGCGCCAGCAGCATAAGACCGGGACTTAACTACAATGAGCAGTTCTTC.

This rearrangement joins TRBV5-6 to TRBJ2-1; the match to TRBD2 covers 9 bases. The CDR3 loop spans 15 amino acids. Germline assignment: CDR1 SGHDT and CDR2 YYEEEE. With V trimmed by 2 bases and J by 2 bases, 2 bases remained unmatched. CDR3 in amino acids: CASSFGGRAYNEQFF. The CDR3 DNA sequence: TGTGCCAGCAGCTTCGGCGGGAGGGCCTACAATGAGCAGTTCTTC.

This chain joins TRBV5-5 and TRBJ2-5; possible D gene TRBD1, 5 bases. CDR3 size: 17 residues. V dropped 2 bases and J dropped 2 bases, with 19 bases sitting between them. The germline gives CDR1 SGHKS, CDR2 YYEKEE (reference sequence). In DNA, the CDR3 is TGTGCCAGCAGCTTTCGACAGCCCCAATCATTACAAGAGACCCAGTACTTC. It translates to CASSFRQPQSLQETQYF. Full variable domain (missing parts from reference TRBV5-5 and TRBJ2-5): DAGVTQSPTHLIKTRGQQVTLRCSPISGHKSVSWYQQVLGQGPQFIFQYYEKEERGRGNFPDRFSARQFPNYSSELNVNALLLGDSALYLCASSFRQPQSLQETQYFGPGTRLLVL.

In this sample, this clone turned up a few times. The chain is built from TRBV6-2 or TRBV6-3 and TRBJ2-3, with D hard to call. The CDR3 contains 13 residues. The germline V gene has CDR1 MNHEY and CDR2 SVGEGT. The V gene lost 2 bases and the J gene lost 4 bases, with 7 bases spanning the gap. The CDR3 loop reads CASSYTTADTQYF. The CDR3 nucleotides read TGTGCCAGCAGTTACACGACTGCAGATACGCAGTATTTT.

The gene calls are TRBV7-3 and TRBJ2-3, with a weak D call TRBD2 (5 bases). Trimming cost V 1 base and J 0 bases, with 11 bases left between them. The germline CDR1 and CDR2 sequences are SGHTA and FQGTGA. The CDR3 runs 16 residues. The CDR3 spells CASSLRGRASTDTQYF. CDR3 DNA: TGTGCCAGCAGCTTAAGAGGGCGTGCTAGCACAGATACGCAGTATTTT.

The chain uses TRBV19 and TRBJ1-5; no reliable D call. The CDR3 sequence is 14 residues long. From germline, CDR1 is LNHDA and CDR2 SQIVND (reference sequence). Between the trimmed V and J ends, which lost 6 bases and 9 bases, there was a span of 18 bases. CDR3 bases: TGTGCCAGTAGCCCCGACCGGGGTCTCGGGCCCCAGCATTTT. Translating it yields CASSPDRGLGPQHF. The full variable domain, completed using reference TRBV19 and TRBJ1-5, is DGGITQSPKYLFRKEGQNVTLSCEQNLNHDAMYWYRQDPGQGLRLIYYSQIVNDFQKGDIAEGYSVSREKKESFPLTVTSAQKNPTAFYLCASSPDRGLGPQHFGDGTRLSIL.

This clone was picked up one time. The chain recombines TRBV28 with TRBJ2-7; 8 positions match TRBD2. The CDR3 spans 16 residues. The V and J ends lost 4 bases and 3 bases, in that order; junction bases with no gene match: 11. Germline CDR1 and CDR2: MDHEN and SYDVKM. The CDR3 nucleotides read TGTGCCAGCAGTTCCGACTCCGGGACTAGACTCTACGAGCAGTACTTC. Protein sequence: CASSSDSGTRLYEQYF. The whole variable domain, filled in from reference TRBV28 and TRBJ2-7, reads DVKVTQSSRYLVKRTGEKVFLECVQDMDHENMFWYRQDPGLGLRLIYFSYDVKMKEKGDIPEGYSVSREKKERFSLILESASTNQTSMYLCASSSDSGTRLYEQYFGPGTRLTVT.

V and J are TRBV3-1 (or the pseudogene TRBV3-2) and TRBJ2-5, with no clear D. The CDR3 covers 12 residues. Between the trimmed V and J ends, which lost 4 bases and 4 bases, there was a span of 7 bases. Germline V gene data show CDR1 as LGHDT and CDR2 as YNNKEL (reference sequence). The CDR3 nucleotides read TGTGCCAGCAGCCCTACCGGAGAGACCCAGTACTTC. This gives the protein CASSPTGETQYF.

The rearrangement joins TRBV7-9 to TRBJ2-5, with D hard to call. Germline values: CDR1 SEHNR, CDR2 FQNEAQ (reference sequence). The CDR3 contains 11 residues. V shed 8 bases and J shed 3 bases, with 7 bases lying between them. The CDR3 is CASSREETQYF. The CDR3 nucleotides are TGTGCCAGCTCTAGAGAAGAGACCCAGTACTTC. Full variable domain (remainder filled in from reference TRBV7-9 and TRBJ2-5): DTGVSQNPRHKITKRGQNVTFRCDPISEHNRLYWYRQTLGQGPEFLTYFQNEAQLEKSRLLSDRFSAERPKGSFSTLEIQRTEQGDSAMYLCASSREETQYFGPGTRLLVL.

This clone appeared a few times. The chain carries TRBV28 and TRBJ1-1; D possibly corresponds to TRBD1 (6 bases). Germline CDR1 reads MDHEN; CDR2 reads SYDVKM. The CDR3 spans 15 residues. The germline V and J ends were trimmed by 3 bases and 0 bases, with 11 bases remaining between them. The CDR3 region has the DNA TGTGCCAGCAGTTTGTCAGGGGTGATGAACACTGAAGCTTTCTTT. Translation: CASSLSGVMNTEAFF.

The chain employs TRBV11-2 and TRBJ2-3; possible D gene TRBD2, 5 bases. Germline V gene sequence: CDR1 SGHAT, CDR2 FQNNGV. This CDR3 region has 15 residues. The V gene lost 1 base and the J gene lost 0 bases, with 8 bases spanning the gap. In DNA, the CDR3 is TGTGCCAGCAGCTTAGTAGCGTATAGCACAGATACGCAGTATTTT. As protein: CASSLVAYSTDTQYF. The full variable domain, completed using reference TRBV11-2 and TRBJ2-3, is EAGVAQSPRYKIIEKRQSVAFWCNPISGHATLYWYQQILGQGPKLLIQFQNNGVVDDSQLPKDRFSAERLKGVDSTLKIQPAKLEDSAVYLCASSLVAYSTDTQYFGPGTRLTVL.

The rearrangement joins TRBV2 to TRBJ1-1, with D perhaps TRBD1 (6 bases). Germline CDR1 reads SNHLY; CDR2 reads FYNNEI. The ends were cut back, 6 bases at V and 3 bases at J, with 11 bases in the middle. CDR3 size: 13 residues. Written as DNA, the CDR3 is TGTGCCAGCAGATTACCAGGGGACACTGAAGCTTTCTTT. Translating it yields CASRLPGDTEAFF.

V usage is TRBV5-1 and J usage is TRBJ2-3, with TRBD1 matching over 7 bases. The CDR3 totals 13 residues. Germline V gives CDR1 SGHRS, CDR2 YFSETQ. V was pared by 4 bases and J by 6 bases, with 5 bases of the junction left unmatched. The CDR3 loop reads CASSRNRGDTQYF. CDR3 bases: TGCGCCAGCAGCAGGAACAGGGGCGATACGCAGTATTTT.

CDR3 DNA sequence: TGTGCCAGTAGCCCGTGGGCAGGCCATCTCCTTAACTATGGCTACACCTTC. Residues: CASSPWAGHLLNYGYTF. This chain links TRBV19 with TRBJ1-2; D call uncertain. Germline-derived CDR1 and CDR2 are LNHDA and SQIVND (reference sequence). The CDR3 sequence is 17 residues long. V dropped 6 bases and J dropped 1 base, with 21 bases sitting between them. Together with reference TRBV19 and TRBJ1-2, the CDR3 gives the full variable domain: DGGITQSPKYLFRKEGQNVTLSCEQNLNHDAMYWYRQDPGQGLRLIYYSQIVNDFQKGDIAEGYSVSREKKESFPLTVTSAQKNPTAFYLCASSPWAGHLLNYGYTFGSGTRLTVV.

This sequence joins TRBV7-9 and TRBJ1-4; TRBD1 is a possible D gene (5 bases). The CDR3 is 12 amino acids. Germline V gene lookup returns CDR1 SEHNR and CDR2 FQNEAQ (reference sequence). The V end was cut by 4 bases, the J end by 8 bases, with 8 bases between. CDR3 residues: CASSSQGEKLFF. Here the CDR3 DNA reads TGTGCCAGCAGCTCCCAGGGAGAAAAACTGTTTTTT.

The V call is TRBV13, the J call TRBJ2-7; TRBD2 matches at 8 bases. The germline CDR1 and CDR2 sequences are PRHDT and FYEKMQ (reference sequence). The CDR3 runs to 15 residues. V trimming: 6 bases; J trimming: 4 bases; junction bases outside the gene matches: 11. In DNA, the CDR3 is TGTGCCAGCAGACCCGGACTAGCCGTCGGTTACGAGCAGTACTTC. Translating gives CASRPGLAVGYEQYF.

The chain has TRBV6-5 and TRBJ1-1, with 7 bases aligning to TRBD1. This CDR3 spans 15 amino acids. J was trimmed by 11 bases and V by 0 bases; bases with no gene match: 12. Germline-derived CDR1 and CDR2 are MNHEY and SVGAGI. CDR3 DNA: TGTGCCAGCAGTTACTCGGGCACGGCAGGGGGGTCTGCTTTCTTT. Translation: CASSYSGTAGGSAFF.